Described below is a single T cell receptor (beta chain) sequence and its context. V was trimmed by 0 bases and J by 0 bases, leaving 12 bases between them. The germline CDR1 and CDR2 sequences are DFQATT and SNEGSKA (reference sequence). The CDR3 contains 16 residues. The time point was: newly diagnosed GD, antithyroid drugs for less than 3 months. PBMCs provided the RNA from which the TCR library was made. The data belong to a study of regulatory T cells in long-lasting Graves disease. Building of the TCR beta libraries involved iRepertoire HTBI primers and Arm-PCR of CDR3 regions. In the original processing: Samples jointly harbored 62 TRBV and approximately 15 TRBJ segments. TCRdb itself ran the multiplex PCR reads through MiXCR, one entry per CDR3 protein. The authors' filters were not applied to this entry. The profile shows hundreds of thousands of distinct CDR3 sequences, around 15% of them singletons.

Separately, the same data were catalogued under a study of T cells in Graves' hyperthyroidism and ophthalmopathy.

The chain combines TRBV20-1 with TRBJ1-3, with D unclear. This TCR was sampled from a woman in her forties or fifties with Graves disease. Sequencing used peripheral blood mononuclear cells (PBMCs), obtained at new diagnosis, from a patient treated with antithyroid drugs. In nucleotides, the CDR3 is TGCAGTGCTAGAGATCTGGTCGCCGGCTCTGGAAACACCATATATTTT. Its translation is CSARDLVAGSGNTIYF.